These T cell receptor beta chains were read from a single sample in a study of cytomegalovirus exposure and HLA in healthy donors. Clones were read by immunoSEQ multiplex PCR, and TCRdb kept only the in-frame ones, dropping some. The sample has some 170,000 clones, almost 80% seen once; the top ten hold roughly 9.7%. Material for sequencing was PBMCs. These receptors all stem from a man aged 18 to 35 in good health and CMV-seropositive. Both conserved end residues are part of each CDR3. Clone size is stated in some rows and not others, as once, few, many or a class when expanded.

TRBV5-6	NA	TRBJ1-1	CASTLGSQGAHSSTEAFF
TRBV6-5	NA	TRBJ2-1	CASSYRDGRERNEQFF
TRBV29-1	once	TRBJ2-3	CSVEVGGGRDTQYF
TRBV7-9	NA	TRBJ1-2	CASSPRNRAPNYGYTF
TRBV27	NA	TRBJ1-1	CASGANLAYAAFF
TRBV6-5	NA	TRBJ1-5	CASRQGTVANQPQHF
TRBV9	NA	TRBJ2-7	CASGGYKDPYEQYF
TRBV10-3	NA	TRBJ1-1	CAITQGRNTEAFF
TRBV13	NA	TRBJ1-4	CASSGRTGKSEKLFF
TRBV4-3	NA	TRBJ2-7	CASSQLRGLAPYEQYF
TRBV11-1	NA	TRBJ2-3	CASSSRSGGALDSTDTQYF
TRBV28	few	TRBJ2-1	CASRKDRVVNEQFF
TRBV30	NA	TRBJ2-1	CAWPSGSGEQFF
TRBV9	NA	TRBJ2-2	CASSVVRSAGELFF
TRBV5-1	NA	TRBJ2-7	CASSFQGYEQYF
TRBV7-9	NA	TRBJ1-2	CASSPQGIDYGYTF
TRBV18	NA	TRBJ1-1	CAGVTGVNTEAFF
TRBV5-5	few	TRBJ2-4	CASTPSRGLAKNIQYF
TRBV6-5	NA	TRBJ1-5	CASSRLSNQPQHF
TRBV19	few	TRBJ1-1	CASKRGVTEAFF
TRBV30	NA	TRBJ2-7	CAWSVPPRVAGEYEQYF
TRBV7-9	NA	TRBJ2-2	CASRKGSGSFGELFF
TRBV7-2	NA	TRBJ2-7	CASSLEGGYEQYF
TRBV18	NA	TRBJ2-1	CASSPITGSSYNEQFF
TRBV5-4	NA	TRBJ1-1	CASSLDSKNTEAFF
TRBV2	NA	TRBJ2-7	CASSAAGGYEQYF
TRBV30	NA	TRBJ1-2	CAWSDGGSGYTF
TRBV9	NA	TRBJ2-2	CASSVWGGTGELFF
TRBV27	NA	TRBJ2-1	CASSFFSGGESEQFF
TRBV6-1	few	TRBJ2-3	CARGRTGDTDTQYF
TRBV9	NA	TRBJ2-2	CASNSNAWGGEELFF
TRBV6-8	NA	TRBJ2-1	CASSWGQGTYNEQFF
TRBV7-9	NA	TRBJ2-3	CASSPPSEADTQYF
TRBV2	NA	TRBJ2-3	CASSGLVGGTDTQYF
TRBV7-3	NA	TRBJ2-1	CASSSMRGGGNEQFF
TRBV30	NA	TRBJ2-2	CAWKRTGELFF
TRBV19	NA	TRBJ1-2	CASTPVGGNPRNGYTF
TRBV25-1	NA	TRBJ1-1	CASSEPAGTGYTEAFF
TRBV7-3	NA	TRBJ1-2	CASSRTGDYGYTF
TRBV5-6	NA	TRBJ1-1	CASSPSPHTMNTEAFF
TRBV27	NA	NA	CASSLVAGGPVEGEQYF
TRBV5-4	NA	TRBJ2-7	CASSLGSREQYF
TRBV10-3	NA	TRBJ2-1	CAISVVSYNEQFF
TRBV30	NA	TRBJ2-1	CAWSGTGGFHNEQFF
TRBV10-2	once	TRBJ1-2	CASSESRVELFYGYTF
TRBV9	NA	TRBJ2-2	CASSSAGVHGELFF